Shown below are 11 T cell receptor beta chains from a single sample sequenced in a study of blood T cell repertoires in COVID-19. Here immunoSEQ multiplex PCR was the method, and the copy in TCRdb shows in-frame clones only, minus some. The table lists 150,000 to 200,000 clones, around 87% of them singletons. Sample: peripheral blood. The source of these receptors is a woman of 80 years or more in a cohort sampled during active or convalescent COVID-19.

This chain joins TRBV28 and TRBJ2-7, with TRBD1 matching over 8 bases. The CDR3 spans 13 residues. The trim removed 6 bases at V and 0 bases at J, leaving 1 base unmatched. Per germline, CDR1 MDHEN and CDR2 SYDVKM. CDR3 region: CASRTGGSYEQYF. CDR3 coding DNA: TGTGCCAGCAGAACAGGGGGCTCCTACGAGCAGTACTTC.

The CDR3 region is CASTRGYEQYF. The CDR3 nucleotides read TGTGCCAGCACTCGGGGTTACGAGCAGTACTTC. The chain combines TRBV12-3 or TRBV12-4 with TRBJ2-7, with D possibly matching TRBD2 (5 bases). Trimming shortened V by 7 bases and J by 4 bases, and 8 bases separated the two germline ends. The CDR3 consists of 11 residues.

The chain couples TRBV5-6 to TRBJ1-6; D is perhaps TRBD1 (6 bases). The CDR3 extends over 14 amino acids. Per germline, CDR1 SGHDT and CDR2 YYEEEE. Trimming pared 6 bases from V and 10 bases from J, leaving 17 bases between. CDR3 in DNA: TGTGCCAGCACCGGGACAACTTTTACCTCACCCCTCCACTTT. Amino acids: CASTGTTFTSPLHF.

V and J are TRBV7-2 and TRBJ1-4; D gene uncertain. This CDR3 contains 13 residues. From germline, CDR1 is SGHTA and CDR2 FQGNSA. Trimming removed 4 bases at V and 8 bases at J, with 11 bases between. The CDR3: CASSSRIREKLFF. CDR3 nucleotide sequence: TGTGCCAGCAGCTCCAGGATTAGAGAAAAACTGTTTTTT.

The chain's CDR3 is CASSLTGEHYEQYF. CDR3 coding DNA: TGTGCCAGCAGTCTGACAGGGGAACACTACGAGCAGTACTTC. The chain recombines TRBV3-1 (or the pseudogene TRBV3-2) with TRBJ2-7; 8 bases agree with TRBD1. V was clipped by 6 bases and J by 3 bases; unmatched bases: 7. The length of the CDR3 is 14 residues. Germline values: CDR1 LGHDT, CDR2 YNNKEL (reference sequence).

V is TRBV28 and J is TRBJ1-5, with 7 positions matching TRBD1. Germline lookup yields CDR1 MDHEN and CDR2 SYDVKM. With 7 bases clipped from V and 7 bases from J, the junction kept 13 bases outside the gene matches. The CDR3 consists of 15 residues. The CDR3 nucleotides read TGTGCCAGCAAACGGATGGCAGGGGGAGGCCAGCCCCAGCATTTT. It is translated as CASKRMAGGGQPQHF.

This clone appeared once. The gene calls are TRBV5-6 and TRBJ1-6; D perhaps matches TRBD1 (6 bases). The V end lost 4 bases, the J end lost 6 bases, and 14 bases lay between the germline ends. The CDR3 has 15 amino acids. Germline V gene sequence: CDR1 SGHDT, CDR2 YYEEEE. CDR3 coding DNA: TGTGCCAGCAGCCGAGCAGGGGCTGGTAATTCACCCCTCCACTTT. Amino acid sequence: CASSRAGAGNSPLHF. Filled out from reference TRBV5-6 and TRBJ1-6, the complete variable domain reads DAGVTQSPTHLIKTRGQQVTLRCSPKSGHDTVSWYQQALGQGPQFIFQYYEEEERQRGNFPDRFSGHQFPNYSSELNVNALLLGDSALYLCASSRAGAGNSPLHFGNGTRLTVT.

The chain combines TRBV5-8 with TRBJ1-2; TRBD1 matches at 11 bases. V shed 1 base and J 4 bases; nucleotides not matched to a gene: 3. Germline CDR1 reads SGHTS; CDR2 reads YDEGEE. The CDR3 has 15 residues. The CDR3 coding sequence is TGTGCCAGCAGCTTGACCGGGACAGGGGGCTATGGCTACACCTTC. It is translated as CASSLTGTGGYGYTF.

The chain recombines TRBV10-3 with TRBJ1-6; D is perhaps TRBD1 (5 bases). The CDR3 extends over 12 amino acids. Trimming removed 7 bases at V and 9 bases at J, with 10 bases between. Germline loops: CDR1 ENHRY, CDR2 SYGVKD. The DNA for the CDR3 is TGTGCCATCAACAGCGGGGGTTCACCCCTCCACTTT. This translates into CAINSGGSPLHF.

V gene TRBV29-1 combines with J gene TRBJ1-2; maybe TRBD1 (6 bases). Trimming left V 6 bases short and J 3 bases short, with 14 bases between. Germline values: CDR1 SQVTM, CDR2 ANQGSEA. This CDR3 contains 13 residues. This CDR3 is CSVGRGGDYGYTF. CDR3 nucleotides: TGCAGCGTAGGGAGGGGGGGCGACTATGGCTACACCTTC.

Only one count was recorded for this clone. This chain links TRBV3-1 (or the pseudogene TRBV3-2) with TRBJ1-1; D is uncertain. Germline CDR1 and CDR2: LGHDT and YNNKEL (reference sequence). Trimming took 2 bases from V and 0 from J, leaving 7 bases between them. The CDR3 extends over 14 amino acids. The CDR3 DNA is TGTGCCAGCAGCCAATTACAGCTGAACACTGAAGCTTTCTTT. This codes for CASSQLQLNTEAFF.